Shown below are 22 T cell receptor beta chains from a single sample sequenced in a study of chemoradiotherapy in HPV16-positive cancers. The protocol was immunoSEQ multiplex PCR, while the TCRdb copy is restricted to in-frame clones and leaves out a portion. The data contain approximately 14,000 clones, over 75% of them singletons. The specimen was collected from a patient who underwent chemoradiotherapy. The receptors here all came from a human donor with HPV-associated anogenital cancer.

This clone has only a few counts. The chain has TRBV4-3 and TRBJ1-2; D unresolved. Trimming shortened V by 3 bases and J by 8 bases, and 13 bases separated the two germline ends. The CDR3 consists of 13 residues. Per germline, CDR1 LGHNA and CDR2 YSLEER. CDR3 residues: CASSQDRVRGYTF. CDR3 in DNA: TGCGCCAGCAGCCAGGATAGGGTAAGAGGCTACACCTTC.

This chain links TRBV5-4 with TRBJ1-6; D is perhaps TRBD1 (5 bases). V was pared by 4 bases and J by 7 bases, with 9 bases between. The CDR3 sequence is 13 residues long. The germline CDR1 and CDR2 sequences are SGHNT and YYREEE (reference sequence). CDR3 amino acids: CASSVTGNSPLHF. Written as DNA, the CDR3 is TGTGCCAGCAGCGTTACAGGCAATTCACCCCTCCACTTT.

Written as DNA, the CDR3 is TGCAGCGTTACGGACGGACAAGAGACCCAGTACTTC. Protein sequence: CSVTDGQETQYF. The chain couples TRBV29-1 to TRBJ2-5, with D hard to call. Germline V gene lookup returns CDR1 SQVTM and CDR2 ANQGSEA. Trimming took off 5 bases at V and 2 bases at J, with 9 bases between the two ends. CDR3 length: 12 amino acids.

The chain combines TRBV25-1 with TRBJ2-3; D gene unclear. Germline CDR1 reads MGHDK; CDR2 reads SYGVNS. V lost 0 bases and J lost 4, with 8 bases in between. The CDR3 runs 14 residues. DNA of the CDR3: TGTGCCAGCAGTGAATATAGCCTAGCAGATACGCAGTATTTT. The encoded protein is CASSEYSLADTQYF.

This rearrangement joins TRBV28 to TRBJ1-5; D uncertain. The CDR3 is 14 amino acids. V lost 7 bases, J lost 1 base, and 11 bases lay in between. Germline assignment: CDR1 MDHEN and CDR2 SYDVKM. This chain's CDR3 is CASKGSGSNQPQHF. CDR3 bases: TGTGCCAGCAAGGGTAGTGGGAGCAATCAGCCCCAGCATTTT.

The chain employs TRBV2 and TRBJ1-2; 12 bases fit TRBD1. Germline CDR1 reads SNHLY; CDR2 reads FYNNEI. V lost 7 bases, J lost 8 bases, and 8 bases stayed unmatched. The CDR3 spans 14 residues. CDR3 residues: CASNWDRGLEGYTF. DNA for the CDR3: TGTGCCAGCAACTGGGACAGGGGGCTGGAAGGCTACACCTTC. Combining the CDR3 with reference TRBV2 and TRBJ1-2 gives the whole variable domain EPEVTQTPSHQVTQMGQEVILRCVPISNHLYFYWYRQILGQKVEFLVSFYNNEISEKSEIFDDQFSVERPDGSNFTLKIRSTKLEDSAMYFCASNWDRGLEGYTFGSGTRLTVV.

The chain joins TRBV19 to TRBJ2-5; D possibly corresponds to TRBD2 (7 bases). Germline V CDR1 and CDR2: LNHDA, SQIVND (reference sequence). The CDR3 spans 13 residues. Trimming took 1 base from V and 9 from J, leaving 12 bases between them. DNA of the CDR3: TGTGCCAGTAGTATAGTAAGGGGGGGGGCCCAGTACTTC. Translated: CASSIVRGGAQYF.

This chain uses TRBV19 with TRBJ2-7; unclear D gene. The CDR3 is 11 residues long. The germline V and J ends were trimmed by 3 bases and 10 bases, with 10 bases remaining between them. Per the germline V gene, CDR1 is LNHDA and CDR2 is SQIVND (reference sequence). The CDR3: CASSIGDRQYF. The CDR3 DNA follows: TGTGCCAGTAGTATCGGAGACCGTCAGTACTTC.

The gene calls are TRBV19 and TRBJ1-1; tentative D call: TRBD1 (6 bases). The ends were cut back, 1 base at V and 3 bases at J, with 12 bases in the middle. The CDR3 contains 15 residues. The germline V gene encodes CDR1 LNHDA and CDR2 SQIVND (reference sequence). CDR3 amino acids: CASSIAGDADTEAFF. The CDR3 DNA sequence: TGTGCCAGTAGTATAGCAGGGGACGCGGACACTGAAGCTTTCTTT.

The rearrangement links TRBV30 to TRBJ2-1; D might be TRBD2 (5 bases). The CDR3 is 11 residues long. CDR1 is GTSNPN and CDR2 is SVGIG in the germline V gene (reference sequence). Between the trimmed V and J ends, which lost 4 bases and 10 bases, there was a span of 11 bases. The CDR3 DNA follows: TGTGCCTGGACACTAGGGAACGAGCAGTTCTTC. It encodes CAWTLGNEQFF.

The chain combines TRBV9 with TRBJ1-4, with 8 nucleotides matching TRBD1. The CDR3 totals 15 residues. V lost 3 bases to trimming and J lost 5 bases; unmatched junction nucleotides: 6. Per the germline V gene, CDR1 is SGDLS and CDR2 is YYNGEE. CDR3 loop: CASSDGQGTNEKLFF. CDR3 in DNA: TGTGCCAGCAGCGATGGACAGGGTACGAATGAAAAACTGTTTTTT. The full variable domain, its missing parts supplied by reference TRBV9 and TRBJ1-4, is DSGVTQTPKHLITATGQRVTLRCSPRSGDLSVYWYQQSLDQGLQFLIQYYNGEERAKGNILERFSAQQFPDLHSELNLSSLELGDSALYFCASSDGQGTNEKLFFGSGTQLSVL.

The rearrangement joins TRBV5-4 to TRBJ1-5; D uncertain. Trimming pared 2 bases from V and 0 bases from J, leaving 21 bases between. Looked up from germline, CDR1 is SGHNT and CDR2 is YYREEE (reference sequence). The CDR3 has 19 amino acids. The CDR3 sequence is CASSFRPDGRAYSNQPQHF. The CDR3 nucleotides are TGTGCCAGCAGCTTCCGACCTGACGGAAGGGCTTATAGCAATCAGCCCCAGCATTTT.

The gene calls are TRBV5-1 and TRBJ1-1; no clear D gene. The CDR3 consists of 14 residues. Germline CDR1 SGHRS, CDR2 YFSETQ. V lost 0 bases and J 1 base, leaving 7 bases between the germline ends. In DNA, the CDR3 is TGCGCCAGCAGCTTGGCCTCCGGGAACACTGAAGCTTTCTTT. This sequence encodes CASSLASGNTEAFF.

The rearrangement joins TRBV20-1 to TRBJ2-1; tentatively, D is TRBD1 (6 bases). Germline V gene sequence: CDR1 DFQATT, CDR2 SNEGSKA (reference sequence). V dropped 2 bases and J dropped 10 bases, with 9 bases sitting between them. The CDR3 runs 11 residues. The CDR3 spells CSARPGEEQFF. The CDR3 DNA reads TGCAGTGCTAGACCAGGGGAAGAGCAGTTCTTC.

The rearrangement uses TRBV4-1 and TRBJ2-1; D possibly uses TRBD1 or TRBD2 (6 bases each). This CDR3 region has 19 residues. Trimming pared 4 bases from V and 4 bases from J, leaving 26 bases between. Germline V lookup: CDR1 MGHRA, CDR2 YSYEKL. The CDR3 protein is CASSLEDGGRVYQYNEQFF. As DNA, the CDR3 is TGCGCCAGCAGCCTAGAGGATGGGGGGCGCGTTTATCAATACAATGAGCAGTTCTTC.

The chain links TRBV10-3 to TRBJ2-1; a possible D gene is TRBD2 (5 bases). CDR1 is ENHRY and CDR2 is SYGVKD in the germline V gene. V was cut by 0 bases and J by 6 bases, with 15 bases left in between. This CDR3 is 16 amino acids long. CDR3 nucleotides: TGTGCCATCAGTGAGTCCCAGGCGGACCTAGCCAATGAGCAGTTCTTC. This encodes CAISESQADLANEQFF.

The J gene is TRBJ2-7, the V gene TRBV29-1, with D possibly TRBD2 on 5 matching bases. CDR1 is SQVTM, CDR2 ANQGSEA, per germline. Between the trimmed V and J ends, which lost 4 bases and 6 bases, there was a span of 13 bases. CDR3 size: 12 residues. CDR3: CSVARGSGEQYF. Here the CDR3 DNA reads TGCAGCGTTGCTCGCGGGTCGGGCGAGCAGTACTTC.

The rearrangement links TRBV5-1 to TRBJ2-4, with 8 positions matching TRBD1. The junction had 0 bases not matched to a gene; V was cut back by 1 base and J by 6 bases. From germline, CDR1 is SGHRS and CDR2 YFSETQ. CDR3 length: 13 residues. CDR3 sequence (DNA): TGCGCCAGCAGCTTGACAGGGGGAAACATTCAGTACTTC. It specifies CASSLTGGNIQYF.

The CDR3 region has the DNA TGTGTCGCAGCTCTCCAGGGTAGCACAGATACGCAGTATTTT. It codes for CVAALQGSTDTQYF. This chain uses TRBV6-5 with TRBJ2-3; possible D gene TRBD1, 5 bases. Looked up from germline, CDR1 is MNHEY and CDR2 is SVGAGI. This CDR3 contains 14 residues.

This chain joins TRBV11-1 and TRBJ1-1; 7 nucleotides line up with TRBD1. V dropped 4 bases and J dropped 5; count of bases not matched to a gene: 10. In germline, CDR1 is SGHAT, CDR2 FQDESV (reference sequence). The CDR3 totals 15 residues. CDR3 in amino acids: CASSSIRGSDTEAFF. For the CDR3, the DNA is TGTGCCAGCAGCTCAATCAGGGGGAGTGATACTGAAGCTTTCTTT. Full variable domain (rest looked up from reference TRBV11-1 and TRBJ1-1): EAEVAQSPRYKITEKSQAVAFWCDPISGHATLYWYRQILGQGPELLVQFQDESVVDDSQLPKDRFSAERLKGVDSTLKIQPAELGDSAMYLCASSSIRGSDTEAFFGQGTRLTVV.

The rearrangement uses TRBV25-1 and TRBJ1-5; no clear D. From germline, CDR1 is MGHDK and CDR2 SYGVNS. This CDR3 spans 15 amino acids. The chain's CDR3 is CVNPLTDTVNQPQHF. The CDR3 DNA reads as TGTGTCAACCCACTAACTGACACAGTAAATCAGCCCCAGCATTTT.

V gene TRBV28 combines with J gene TRBJ1-1, with D unclear. The CDR3 has 14 amino acids. The V end lost 3 bases, the J end lost 5 bases, and 13 bases lay between the germline ends. The germline CDR1 and CDR2 sequences are MDHEN and SYDVKM. In DNA, the CDR3 is TGTGCCAGCAGTTTCGGGTTCACACTAACTGAAGCTTTCTTT. Encoded protein: CASSFGFTLTEAFF.